Listed below are T cell receptor beta chains from one sample, sequenced in a study of technical replicates of blood from a few donors. Produced via immunoSEQ multiplex PCR; TCRdb's table is partial and in-frame only. The sample holds tens of thousands of clones, about 98% seen once. The specimen was T cells isolated from PBMCs. These receptors were taken from a human donor in good health. Both conserved end residues are part of each CDR3. Fields, in order: J gene, V gene, CDR3 length, clone size, D gene, CDR3 protein, CDR3 DNA. A D gene is named only where the DNA matches it firmly. Clone size, where shown, is once, few, many, or a class for clones that have expanded.

j_call: TRBJ1-1; v_call: TRBV4-1; cdr3_length: 20; clone_size: NA; d_call: TRBD1; cdr3_aa: CASNDPGQGRGVFMNTEAFF; cdr3_nt: TGCGCCAGCAACGACCCGGGACAGGGGCGTGGAGTTTTCATGAACACTGAAGCTTTCTTT
j_call: TRBJ1-2; v_call: TRBV6-1; cdr3_length: 16; clone_size: NA; d_call: NA; cdr3_aa: CASSEVRRTRENGYTF; cdr3_nt: TGTGCCAGCAGTGAAGTCAGGAGGACGAGGGAAAATGGCTACACCTTC
j_call: TRBJ1-1; v_call: TRBV2; cdr3_length: 15; clone_size: NA; d_call: NA; cdr3_aa: CASSEVGRGRTEAFF; cdr3_nt: TGTGCCAGCAGTGAGGTCGGCAGGGGCCGCACTGAAGCTTTCTTT
j_call: TRBJ1-1; v_call: TRBV6-5; cdr3_length: 12; clone_size: NA; d_call: NA; cdr3_aa: CASSRDRTEAFF; cdr3_nt: TGTGCCAGCAGTCGAGACAGGACTGAAGCTTTCTTT
j_call: TRBJ2-1; v_call: TRBV6-1; cdr3_length: 14; clone_size: NA; d_call: TRBD1; cdr3_aa: CASRRDRDLNEQFF; cdr3_nt: TGTGCCAGCAGAAGGGACAGGGACCTCAATGAGCAGTTCTTC
j_call: TRBJ1-1; v_call: TRBV19; cdr3_length: 14; clone_size: NA; d_call: NA; cdr3_aa: CASRGQGRYTEAFF; cdr3_nt: TGTGCCAGTAGGGGCCAGGGAAGGTACACTGAAGCTTTCTTT
j_call: TRBJ2-5; v_call: TRBV10-3; cdr3_length: 16; clone_size: NA; d_call: TRBD2; cdr3_aa: CAISEGTSGYQETQYF; cdr3_nt: TGTGCCATCAGTGAAGGGACTAGCGGTTACCAAGAGACCCAGTACTTC
j_call: TRBJ2-1; v_call: TRBV28; cdr3_length: 19; clone_size: NA; d_call: TRBD2; cdr3_aa: CASSYRVLAELPPMGEQFF; cdr3_nt: TGTGCCAGCAGCTACCGGGTACTAGCGGAACTTCCTCCGATGGGTGAGCAGTTCTTC
j_call: TRBJ1-4; v_call: TRBV27; cdr3_length: 15; clone_size: NA; d_call: NA; cdr3_aa: CASSLGIGVREKLFF; cdr3_nt: TGTGCCAGCAGTTTGGGTATAGGGGTTCGAGAAAAACTGTTTTTT
j_call: TRBJ2-5; v_call: TRBV29-1; cdr3_length: 14; clone_size: NA; d_call: NA; cdr3_aa: CSVNRQGLAETQYF; cdr3_nt: TGCAGCGTTAACCGACAGGGACTGGCGGAGACCCAGTACTTC
j_call: TRBJ2-7; v_call: TRBV11-3; cdr3_length: 14; clone_size: NA; d_call: NA; cdr3_aa: CASSFSFGAGEQYF; cdr3_nt: TGTGCCAGCAGTTTTTCTTTTGGGGCAGGCGAGCAGTACTTC
j_call: TRBJ2-3; v_call: TRBV15; cdr3_length: 12; clone_size: NA; d_call: NA; cdr3_aa: CATIQGNEKQYF; cdr3_nt: TGTGCCACCATACAGGGTAATGAGAAGCAGTATTTT
j_call: TRBJ2-5; v_call: TRBV5-6; cdr3_length: 14; clone_size: NA; d_call: NA; cdr3_aa: CASSGQGLQETQYF; cdr3_nt: TGTGCCAGCAGCGGCCAGGGACTCCAAGAGACCCAGTACTTC
j_call: TRBJ1-5; v_call: TRBV6-1; cdr3_length: 15; clone_size: NA; d_call: NA; cdr3_aa: CASSERGRVGQPQHF; cdr3_nt: TGTGCCAGCAGTGAAAGAGGGAGAGTCGGTCAGCCCCAGCATTTT
j_call: TRBJ2-7; v_call: TRBV11-3; cdr3_length: 15; clone_size: NA; d_call: TRBD1; cdr3_aa: CASSANRGPRYEQYF; cdr3_nt: TGTGCCAGCAGCGCTAACAGGGGTCCGCGATACGAGCAGTACTTC
j_call: TRBJ1-1; v_call: TRBV7-9; cdr3_length: 15; clone_size: NA; d_call: NA; cdr3_aa: CASSLGGEMNTEAFF; cdr3_nt: TGTGCCAGCAGCTTAGGCGGAGAAATGAACACTGAAGCTTTCTTT
j_call: TRBJ2-5; v_call: TRBV19; cdr3_length: 14; clone_size: NA; d_call: NA; cdr3_aa: CASSIQLERETQYF; cdr3_nt: TGTGCCAGTAGTATTCAACTAGAAAGGGAGACCCAGTACTTC
j_call: TRBJ1-6; v_call: TRBV27; cdr3_length: 15; clone_size: NA; d_call: NA; cdr3_aa: CASSLESSYNSPLHF; cdr3_nt: TGTGCCAGCAGCTTGGAGAGCTCCTATAATTCACCCCTCCACTTT
j_call: TRBJ2-3; v_call: TRBV30; cdr3_length: 11; clone_size: once; d_call: NA; cdr3_aa: CAWSEGGTQYF; cdr3_nt: TGTGCCTGGAGTGAGGGAGGTACGCAGTATTTT
j_call: TRBJ1-2; v_call: TRBV7-9; cdr3_length: 17; clone_size: NA; d_call: NA; cdr3_aa: CASSRGSWQGENYGYTF; cdr3_nt: TGTGCCAGCAGCCGGGGGTCGTGGCAGGGAGAAAACTATGGCTACACCTTC
j_call: TRBJ1-4; v_call: TRBV15; cdr3_length: 16; clone_size: NA; d_call: TRBD1; cdr3_aa: CATSSVPGGTNEKLFF; cdr3_nt: TGTGCCACCAGCAGCGTTCCAGGGGGCACTAATGAAAAACTGTTTTTT
j_call: TRBJ1-1; v_call: TRBV5-1; cdr3_length: 15; clone_size: NA; d_call: NA; cdr3_aa: CASSLNQGVNTEAFF; cdr3_nt: TGCGCCAGCAGCTTGAACCAGGGCGTTAACACTGAAGCTTTCTTT
j_call: TRBJ1-5; v_call: TRBV7-2; cdr3_length: 14; clone_size: once; d_call: NA; cdr3_aa: CASSSRRGNQPQHF; cdr3_nt: TGTGCCAGCAGCTCTCGGAGAGGGAATCAGCCCCAGCATTTT
j_call: TRBJ2-7; v_call: TRBV29-1; cdr3_length: 14; clone_size: NA; d_call: TRBD1; cdr3_aa: CSVLGGTGTYEQYF; cdr3_nt: TGCAGCGTTTTAGGGGGGACAGGGACATACGAGCAGTACTTC
j_call: TRBJ1-1; v_call: TRBV28; cdr3_length: 14; clone_size: NA; d_call: TRBD1; cdr3_aa: CASSPSGTGREAFF; cdr3_nt: TGTGCCAGCAGTCCGTCGGGGACAGGCCGTGAAGCTTTCTTT